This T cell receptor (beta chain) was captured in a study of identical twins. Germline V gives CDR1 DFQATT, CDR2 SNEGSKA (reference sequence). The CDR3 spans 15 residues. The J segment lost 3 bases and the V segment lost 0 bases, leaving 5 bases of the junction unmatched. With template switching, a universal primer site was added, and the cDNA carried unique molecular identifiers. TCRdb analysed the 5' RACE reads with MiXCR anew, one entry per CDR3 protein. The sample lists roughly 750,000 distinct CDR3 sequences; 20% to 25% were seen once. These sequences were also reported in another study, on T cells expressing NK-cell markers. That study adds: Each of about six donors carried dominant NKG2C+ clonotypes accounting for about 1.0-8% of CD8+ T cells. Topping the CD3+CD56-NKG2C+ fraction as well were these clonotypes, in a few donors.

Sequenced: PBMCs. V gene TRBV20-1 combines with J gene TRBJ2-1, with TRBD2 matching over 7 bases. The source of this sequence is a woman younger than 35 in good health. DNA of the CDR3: TGCAGTGCTAGAGATGATCTAGCGGTCTACAATGAGCAGTTCTTC. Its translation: CSARDDLAVYNEQFF.